The rows below give T cell receptor beta chains drawn from one sample of a study of T-cell memory formation after mild COVID-19. TCRdb independently ran MiXCR on the 5' RACE reads; one entry per CDR3 protein. Here the sample spans just under 550,000 distinct CDR3 sequences, around 21% being singletons. The source material was PBMCs or a T cell subset sorted from them (not recorded which). All receptors come from an adult woman who had mild COVID-19 (a few samples of this study predate the infection). Cell type and time point are not known. CDR3s include the opening cysteine and the closing phenylalanine or tryptophan. D genes are given only for firm matches. Expanded clones get a size class; other rows say once, few or many, or leave the size out.

d_gene,j_gene,v_gene,abundance,CDR3nt,CDR3aa
TRBD1,TRBJ2-1,TRBV24-1,few,TGTGCCACCAATCACAGGGGGCGGAATGAGCAGTTCTTC,CATNHRGRNEQFF
NA,TRBJ2-1,TRBV9,few,TGTGACCAGTTCGGGAGAGGCGACAATGAGCAGTTCTTC,CDQFGRGDNEQFF
NA,TRBJ2-5,TRBV5-1,few,TGCGCCAGCAGCACGAGCCTTGAGGAGACCCAGTACTTC,CASSTSLEETQYF
NA,TRBJ1-2,TRBV12-3/TRBV12-4,few,TGTGCCTCCAGAGCGGGCACGACTAACTATGGCTACACCTTC,CASRAGTTNYGYTF
TRBD1,TRBJ2-6,TRBV11-2,NA,TGTACCAGCAGCTTACATACAGGGGGCTCTGGGGCCAACGTCCTGACTTTC,CTSSLHTGGSGANVLTF
NA,TRBJ1-5,TRBV12-3/TRBV12-4,few,TGTGCCAGCAGCCTGCTGGGGGCTCTCAATCAGCCCCAGCATTTT,CASSLLGALNQPQHF
NA,TRBJ1-2,TRBV7-3,NA,TGTGCCAGCAGCTCCTCGAGGGCCGACTATGGCTACACCTTC,CASSSSRADYGYTF
TRBD2,TRBJ2-7,TRBV7-9,few,TGTGCCAGCAGCGGGAGCAGTAGCGGGATAGGGTACGAGCAGTACTTC,CASSGSSSGIGYEQYF
NA,TRBJ1-2,TRBV25-1,NA,TGTGCCAGCAGTCGTGATGGCTACACCTTC,CASSRDGYTF
NA,TRBJ2-4,TRBV24-1,few,TGTGCCACCAGTGGCCCCGGAAACATTCAGTACTTC,CATSGPGNIQYF
NA,TRBJ2-1,TRBV2,few,TGTGCCAGCAGTCGGGACTCGACTTACAATGAGCAGTTCTTC,CASSRDSTYNEQFF
NA,TRBJ2-5,TRBV11-2,NA,TGTGCCGGGGGGACCGACCGAAAGACCCAGTACTTC,CAGGTDRKTQYF
TRBD1,TRBJ1-1,TRBV4-3,NA,TGCGCCAGCAGCCGAGACAGGGTCGAGCTTGGTGAAGCTTTCTTT,CASSRDRVELGEAFF
NA,TRBJ1-4,TRBV7-9,few,TGTGCCAGCAGCACCGCCGGGGGCGTCGAAAAACTGTTTTTT,CASSTAGGVEKLFF
TRBD1,TRBJ2-1,TRBV7-7,few,TGTGCCAGCAGCTTACGACAGGGGATCGAGCAGTTCTTC,CASSLRQGIEQFF
NA,TRBJ2-5,TRBV6-5,few,TGTGCCAGCAGTTACTCGATAAAAGAGACCCAGTACTTC,CASSYSIKETQYF
NA,TRBJ1-4,TRBV4-1,few,TGCGCCAGCAGCCAAATTTTGGGGGGTGATGAAAAACTGTTTTTT,CASSQILGGDEKLFF
NA,TRBJ2-2,TRBV12-3/TRBV12-4,few,TGTGCCAGCACCAAATTTTACACAGGGAGTTTAGACACCGGGGAGCTGTTTTTT,CASTKFYTGSLDTGELFF
NA,TRBJ2-7,TRBV7-9,few,TGTGCCTCACAAGGGGGGGGCCTCCGTCCCGGCTACGAGCAGTACTTC,CASQGGGLRPGYEQYF
NA,TRBJ1-2,TRBV9,NA,TGTGCCAGCAGCCCGAGCATGGAAGACTATGGCTACACCTTC,CASSPSMEDYGYTF
NA,TRBJ2-2,TRBV24-1,NA,TGTGCCACCAGTCGACAGAACACCGGGGAGCTGTTTTTT,CATSRQNTGELFF
NA,TRBJ1-1,TRBV18,few,TGTGCCAGCTCCCCCAAATCAGGGGTGAACACTGAAGCTTTCTTT,CASSPKSGVNTEAFF
NA,TRBJ2-7,TRBV2,many,TGTGCCAGCAGTGCTGGGTACTACGAGCAGTACTTC,CASSAGYYEQYF
NA,TRBJ1-1,TRBV9,few,TGTGCCAGCAGCGTCTCAGGAGGGAACACTGAAGCTTTCTTT,CASSVSGGNTEAFF
NA,TRBJ1-4,TRBV2,few,TGTGCCAGCACAGGATCGACCTCGTGGACTAATGAAAAACTGTTTTTT,CASTGSTSWTNEKLFF
NA,TRBJ1-2,TRBV12-3/TRBV12-4,few,TGTGCCAGCAGAGGAGACAGGCTTTATGGCTACACCTTC,CASRGDRLYGYTF
NA,TRBJ1-3,TRBV6-5,few,TGTGCCAGCAGTTCCGGGGAGAGGGCCATATATTTT,CASSSGERAIYF
NA,TRBJ2-1,TRBV2,NA,TGTGCCAGCAGTGAAGCGCTTCCGCCGGGATTGGGGGAGAAGTTCTTC,CASSEALPPGLGEKFF
TRBD1,TRBJ1-5,TRBV29-1,NA,TGCAGCGTTGAAGACCCGGGACAGGGAGGTCAGCCCCAGCATTTT,CSVEDPGQGGQPQHF
TRBD2,TRBJ2-1,TRBV2,few,TGTGCCAGTCTGTTAGCGGGGCCCAACAATGAGCAGTTCTTC,CASLLAGPNNEQFF